This TCR beta chain was sequenced in a study of shared clonotypes between healthy human individuals. Comment on this clone: The antigen is unknown.

Study outcomes and limitations: Several donors held about 5% of naive CD4 clonotypes in common.

V was clipped by 2 bases and J by 0 bases; unmatched bases: 5. The CDR3 has 16 amino acids. CDR1 and CDR2 (germline): SGHRS, YFSETQ. Here immunoSEQ multiplex PCR was the method, and the copy in TCRdb shows in-frame clones only, minus some. The sample includes millions of clones, approximately 94% of them seen just once. CD45RO-negative, CCR7-selected cells formed the naive CD8 fraction, which excluded terminally differentiated effector memory CD45RA+ cells. Sequencing was performed on naive CD8+ T cells sorted from blood. The origin of this receptor is a young man in good health. The rearrangement uses TRBV5-1 and TRBJ1-1, with 9 bases aligning to TRBD1. In DNA form, the CDR3 reads TGCGCCAGCAGCTTTTCGGACAGGGGCATGAACACTGAAGCTTTCTTT. Its protein product is CASSFSDRGMNTEAFF.